This T cell receptor (beta chain) was obtained from a study of cytomegalovirus exposure and HLA in healthy donors. About this clone itself: Its antigen remains unidentified.

Study-wide findings and caveats: Cytomegalovirus association was assigned to more than 150 TCR beta chains. Both high specificity and high sensitivity reportedly marked the classifier's diagnosis of cytomegalovirus status.

V was trimmed by 4 bases and J by 3 bases, leaving 17 bases between them. The V gene's germline CDR1 is SGHNT and CDR2 YYREEE (reference sequence). The CDR3 is 16 residues long. The protocol was immunoSEQ multiplex PCR, while the TCRdb copy is restricted to in-frame clones and leaves out a portion. This sample yields 43,000 or so clones, of which roughly nine tenths are seen a single time; over 5% belongs to the top ten. The receptor was derived from a man aged 18 to 29 in good health and CMV-seronegative. Sequenced sample: PBMCs. The genes are TRBV5-4 and TRBJ1-3; D is undetermined. The CDR3 region is CASSGGSQLGGNTIYF. For the CDR3, the DNA is TGTGCCAGCAGCGGAGGCTCACAACTTGGTGGAAACACCATATATTTT.